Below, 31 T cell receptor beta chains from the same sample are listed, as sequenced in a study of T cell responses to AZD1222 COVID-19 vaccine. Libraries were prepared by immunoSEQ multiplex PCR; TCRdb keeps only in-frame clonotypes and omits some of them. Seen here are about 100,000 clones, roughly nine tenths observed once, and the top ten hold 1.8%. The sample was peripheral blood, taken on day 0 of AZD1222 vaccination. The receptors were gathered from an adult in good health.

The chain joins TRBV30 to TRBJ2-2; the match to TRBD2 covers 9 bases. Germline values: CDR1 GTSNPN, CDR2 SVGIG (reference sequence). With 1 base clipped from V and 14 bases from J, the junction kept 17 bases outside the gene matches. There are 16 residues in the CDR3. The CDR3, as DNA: TGTGCCTGGAGTGGAATGGGGAAGGCGGGAGGGCCGAAACTGTTTTTT. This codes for CAWSGMGKAGGPKLFF. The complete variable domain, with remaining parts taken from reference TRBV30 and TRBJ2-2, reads SQTIHQWPATLVQPVGSPLSLECTVEGTSNPNLYWYRQAAGRGLQLLFYSVGIGQISSEVPQNLSASRPQDRQFILSSKKLLLSDSGFYLCAWSGMGKAGGPKLFFGEGSRLTVL.

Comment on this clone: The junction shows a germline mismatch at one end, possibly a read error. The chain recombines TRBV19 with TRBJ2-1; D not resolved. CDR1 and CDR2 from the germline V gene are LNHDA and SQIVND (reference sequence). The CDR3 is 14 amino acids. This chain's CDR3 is CASSIRSGMLDKLF. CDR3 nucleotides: TGTGCCAGTAGTATAAGGAGTGGGATGCTAGATAAGCTCTTC.

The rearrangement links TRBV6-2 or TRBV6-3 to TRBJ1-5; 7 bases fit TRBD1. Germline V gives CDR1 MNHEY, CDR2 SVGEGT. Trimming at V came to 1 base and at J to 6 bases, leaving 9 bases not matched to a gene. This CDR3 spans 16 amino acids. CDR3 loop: CASSYFRGEYGQPQHF. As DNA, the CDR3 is TGTGCCAGCAGTTACTTCAGGGGGGAGTACGGTCAGCCCCAGCATTTT.

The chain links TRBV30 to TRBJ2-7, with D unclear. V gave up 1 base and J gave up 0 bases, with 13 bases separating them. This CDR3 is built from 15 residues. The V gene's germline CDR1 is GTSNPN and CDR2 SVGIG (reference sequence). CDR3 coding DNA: TGTGCCTGGAGTGGCCACGGGTTAAGCTCCTACGAGCAGTACTTC. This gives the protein CAWSGHGLSSYEQYF.

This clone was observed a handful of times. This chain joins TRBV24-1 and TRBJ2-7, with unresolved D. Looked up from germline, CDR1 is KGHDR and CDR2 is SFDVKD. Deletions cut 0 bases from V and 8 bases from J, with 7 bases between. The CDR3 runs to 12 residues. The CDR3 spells CATSDLDGQQYF. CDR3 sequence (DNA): TGTGCCACCAGTGATTTGGACGGGCAGCAGTACTTC.

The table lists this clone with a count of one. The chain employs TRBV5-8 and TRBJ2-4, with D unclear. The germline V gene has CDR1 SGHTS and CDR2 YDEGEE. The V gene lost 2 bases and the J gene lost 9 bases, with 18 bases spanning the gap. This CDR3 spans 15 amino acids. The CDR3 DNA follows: TGTGCCAGCAGCTTAGCAGAGGCCCTTAGTGGCATTCAGTACTTC. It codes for CASSLAEALSGIQYF.

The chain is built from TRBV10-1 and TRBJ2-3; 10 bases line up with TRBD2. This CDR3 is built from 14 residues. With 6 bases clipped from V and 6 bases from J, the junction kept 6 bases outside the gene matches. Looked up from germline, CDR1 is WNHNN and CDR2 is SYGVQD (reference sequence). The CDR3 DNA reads TGCGCCAGCAGCCCCGGGACTAGCGTGGATACGCAGTATTTT. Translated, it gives CASSPGTSVDTQYF.

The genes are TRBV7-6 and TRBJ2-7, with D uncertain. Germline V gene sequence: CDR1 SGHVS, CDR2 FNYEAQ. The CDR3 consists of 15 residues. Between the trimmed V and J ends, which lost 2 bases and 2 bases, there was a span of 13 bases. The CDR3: CASSLHTEGTYEQYF. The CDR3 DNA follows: TGTGCCAGCAGCTTACACACAGAAGGTACCTACGAGCAGTACTTC.

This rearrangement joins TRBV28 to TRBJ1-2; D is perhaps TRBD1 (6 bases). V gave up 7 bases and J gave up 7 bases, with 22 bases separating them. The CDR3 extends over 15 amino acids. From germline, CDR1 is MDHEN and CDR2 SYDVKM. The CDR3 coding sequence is TGTGCCAGCACCCGCCCCCTGGCAGGGGAGGTTGGCTACACCTTC. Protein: CASTRPLAGEVGYTF.

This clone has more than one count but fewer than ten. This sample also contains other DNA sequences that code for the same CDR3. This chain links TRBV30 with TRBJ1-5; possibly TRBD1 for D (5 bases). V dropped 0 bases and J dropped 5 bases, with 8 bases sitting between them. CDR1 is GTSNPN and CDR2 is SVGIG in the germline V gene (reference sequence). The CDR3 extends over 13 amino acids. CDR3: CAWSVRGDQPQHF. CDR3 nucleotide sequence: TGTGCCTGGAGTGTACGGGGGGATCAGCCCCAGCATTTT.

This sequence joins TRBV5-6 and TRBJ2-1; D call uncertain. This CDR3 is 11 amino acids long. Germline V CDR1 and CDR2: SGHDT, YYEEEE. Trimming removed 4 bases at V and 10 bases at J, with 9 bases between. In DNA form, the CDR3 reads TGTGCCAGCAGCAAGACCAGGGAGCAGTTCTTC. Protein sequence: CASSKTREQFF. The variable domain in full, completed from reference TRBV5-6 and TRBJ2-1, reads DAGVTQSPTHLIKTRGQQVTLRCSPKSGHDTVSWYQQALGQGPQFIFQYYEEEERQRGNFPDRFSGHQFPNYSSELNVNALLLGDSALYLCASSKTREQFFGPGTRLTVL.

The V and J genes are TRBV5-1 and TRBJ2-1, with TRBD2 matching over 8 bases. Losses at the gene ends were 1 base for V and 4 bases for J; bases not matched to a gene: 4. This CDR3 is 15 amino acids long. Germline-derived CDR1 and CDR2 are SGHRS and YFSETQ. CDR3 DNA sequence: TGCGCCAGCAGCTTGCAGAGCGGGAGTTACAATGAGCAGTTCTTC. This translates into CASSLQSGSYNEQFF.

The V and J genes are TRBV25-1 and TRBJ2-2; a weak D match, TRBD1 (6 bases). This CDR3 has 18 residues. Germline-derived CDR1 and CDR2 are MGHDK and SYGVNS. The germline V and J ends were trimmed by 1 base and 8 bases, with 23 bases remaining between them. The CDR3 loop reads CASSELGIGWDIAGELFF. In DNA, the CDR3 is TGTGCCAGCAGTGAATTGGGTATCGGGTGGGACATAGCTGGGGAGCTGTTTTTT. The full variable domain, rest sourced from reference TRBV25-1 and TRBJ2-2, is EADIYQTPRYLVIGTGKKITLECSQTMGHDKMYWYQQDPGMELHLIHYSYGVNSTEKGDLSSESTVSRIRTEHFPLTLESARPSHTSQYLCASSELGIGWDIAGELFFGEGSRLTVL.

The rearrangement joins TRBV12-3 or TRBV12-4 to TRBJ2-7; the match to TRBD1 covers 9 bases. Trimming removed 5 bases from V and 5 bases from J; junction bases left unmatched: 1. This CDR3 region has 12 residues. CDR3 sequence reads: CASSRDRDEQYF. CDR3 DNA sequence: TGTGCCAGCAGTCGGGACAGGGACGAGCAGTACTTC.

The CDR3 region has the DNA TGTGCCAGCAGCGGAGGAAGCGGGAGGTCGGTGGGAGGGGAGCTGTTTTTT. It is translated as CASSGGSGRSVGGELFF. J is TRBJ2-2 and V is TRBV9, with TRBD2 matching over 9 bases. With V trimmed by 3 bases and J by 8 bases, 14 bases remained unmatched. CDR3 length: 17 amino acids. Germline loops: CDR1 SGDLS, CDR2 YYNGEE.

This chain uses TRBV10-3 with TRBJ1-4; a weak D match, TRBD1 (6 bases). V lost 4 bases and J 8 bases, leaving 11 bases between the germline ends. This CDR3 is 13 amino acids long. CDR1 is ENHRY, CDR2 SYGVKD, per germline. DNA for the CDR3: TGTGCCATCAGTGGTCAGGGGCACGAAAAACTGTTTTTT. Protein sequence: CAISGQGHEKLFF.

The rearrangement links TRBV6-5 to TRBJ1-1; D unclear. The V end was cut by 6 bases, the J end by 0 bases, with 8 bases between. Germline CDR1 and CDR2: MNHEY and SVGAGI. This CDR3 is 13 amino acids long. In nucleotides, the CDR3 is TGTGCCAGCAGAAGAGGGATGAACACTGAAGCTTTCTTT. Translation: CASRRGMNTEAFF.

CDR3 coding DNA: TGTGCCAGCAGCCCAGGGGGCCCCTTAGGAGCTTTCTTT. Protein: CASSPGGPLGAFF. This chain uses TRBV11-1 with TRBJ1-1; 8 nucleotides match TRBD1. Losses at the gene ends were 5 bases for V and 10 bases for J; bases not matched to a gene: 9. Germline-derived CDR1 and CDR2 are SGHAT and FQDESV (reference sequence). The CDR3 runs to 13 residues.

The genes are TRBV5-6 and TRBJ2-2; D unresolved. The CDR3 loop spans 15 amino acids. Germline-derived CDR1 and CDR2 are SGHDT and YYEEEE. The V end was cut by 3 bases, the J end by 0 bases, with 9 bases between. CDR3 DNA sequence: TGTGCCAGCAGCTGGGGTGCGGCGAACACCGGGGAGCTGTTTTTT. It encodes CASSWGAANTGELFF.

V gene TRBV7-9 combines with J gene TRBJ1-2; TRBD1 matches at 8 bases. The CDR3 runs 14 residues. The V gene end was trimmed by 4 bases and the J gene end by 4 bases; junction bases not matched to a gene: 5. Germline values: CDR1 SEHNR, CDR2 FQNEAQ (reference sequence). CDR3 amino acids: CASSSDRASYGYTF. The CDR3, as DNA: TGTGCCAGCAGCTCGGACAGGGCAAGCTATGGCTACACCTTC.

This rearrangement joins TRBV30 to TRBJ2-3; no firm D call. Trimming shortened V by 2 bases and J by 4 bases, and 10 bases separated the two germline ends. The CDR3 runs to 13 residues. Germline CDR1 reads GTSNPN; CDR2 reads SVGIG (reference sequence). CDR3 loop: CAWSHRSADTQYF. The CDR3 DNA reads TGTGCCTGGAGTCACCGGTCAGCAGATACGCAGTATTTT. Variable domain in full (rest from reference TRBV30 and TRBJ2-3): SQTIHQWPATLVQPVGSPLSLECTVEGTSNPNLYWYRQAAGRGLQLLFYSVGIGQISSEVPQNLSASRPQDRQFILSSKKLLLSDSGFYLCAWSHRSADTQYFGPGTRLTVL.

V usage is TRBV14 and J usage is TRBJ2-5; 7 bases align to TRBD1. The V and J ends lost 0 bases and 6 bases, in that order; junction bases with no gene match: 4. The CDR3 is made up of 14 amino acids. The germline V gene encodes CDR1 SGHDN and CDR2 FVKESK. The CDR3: CASSQDQGQKTQYF. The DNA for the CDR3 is TGTGCCAGCAGCCAAGATCAGGGACAGAAGACCCAGTACTTC.

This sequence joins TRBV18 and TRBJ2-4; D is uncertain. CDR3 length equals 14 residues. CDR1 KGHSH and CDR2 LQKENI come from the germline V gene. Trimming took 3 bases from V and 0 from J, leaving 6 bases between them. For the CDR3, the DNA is TGTGCCAGCTCACCGGACCTAGCCAAAAACATTCAGTACTTC. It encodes CASSPDLAKNIQYF.

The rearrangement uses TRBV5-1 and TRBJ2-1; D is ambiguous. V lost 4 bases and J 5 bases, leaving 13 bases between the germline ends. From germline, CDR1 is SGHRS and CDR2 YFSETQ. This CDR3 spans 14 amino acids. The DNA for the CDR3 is TGCGCCAGCAGCACAACCGGGTCTCACAATGAGCAGTTCTTC. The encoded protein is CASSTTGSHNEQFF.

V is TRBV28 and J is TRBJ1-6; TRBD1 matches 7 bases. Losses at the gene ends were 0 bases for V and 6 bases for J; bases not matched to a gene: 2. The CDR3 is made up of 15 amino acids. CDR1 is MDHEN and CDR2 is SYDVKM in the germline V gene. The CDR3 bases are TGTGCCAGCAGTTTATGGACAGGGCCTAATTCACCCCTCCACTTT. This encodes CASSLWTGPNSPLHF.

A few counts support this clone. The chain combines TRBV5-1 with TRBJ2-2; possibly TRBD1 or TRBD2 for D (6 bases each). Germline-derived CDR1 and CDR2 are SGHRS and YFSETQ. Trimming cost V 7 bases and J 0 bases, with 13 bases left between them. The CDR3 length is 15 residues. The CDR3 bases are TGCGCCAGCGAGATGGGGGGCGCGAACACCGGGGAGCTGTTTTTT. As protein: CASEMGGANTGELFF.

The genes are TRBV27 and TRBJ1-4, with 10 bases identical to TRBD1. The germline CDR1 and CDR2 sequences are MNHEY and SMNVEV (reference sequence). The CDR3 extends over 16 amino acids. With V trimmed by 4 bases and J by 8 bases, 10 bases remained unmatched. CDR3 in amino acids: CASSYRTGGRGEKLFF. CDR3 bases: TGTGCCAGCAGTTATCGGACAGGGGGACGGGGCGAAAAACTGTTTTTT.

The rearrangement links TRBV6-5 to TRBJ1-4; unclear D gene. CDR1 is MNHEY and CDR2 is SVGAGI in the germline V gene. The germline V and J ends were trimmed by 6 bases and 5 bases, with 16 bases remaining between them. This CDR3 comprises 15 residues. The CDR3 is CASSQRPHHNEKLFF. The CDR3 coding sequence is TGTGCCAGCAGCCAGCGCCCTCACCACAATGAAAAACTGTTTTTT.

The CDR3 sequence is CASSPPRRTGVDGYTF. The CDR3 region has the DNA TGTGCCAGCAGCCCCCCCCGGCGGACAGGGGTCGATGGCTACACCTTC. J is TRBJ1-2 and V is TRBV28; 9 bases agree with TRBD1. Germline V gene sequence: CDR1 MDHEN, CDR2 SYDVKM. The CDR3 is 16 residues long. V gave up 6 bases and J gave up 6 bases; unmatched junction bases: 14.

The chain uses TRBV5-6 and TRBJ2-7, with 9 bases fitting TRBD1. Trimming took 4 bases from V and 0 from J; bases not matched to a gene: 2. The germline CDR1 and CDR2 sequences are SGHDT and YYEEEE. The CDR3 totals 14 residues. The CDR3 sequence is CASSGTGYSYEQYF. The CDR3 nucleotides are TGTGCCAGCAGCGGGACAGGGTACTCCTACGAGCAGTACTTC.

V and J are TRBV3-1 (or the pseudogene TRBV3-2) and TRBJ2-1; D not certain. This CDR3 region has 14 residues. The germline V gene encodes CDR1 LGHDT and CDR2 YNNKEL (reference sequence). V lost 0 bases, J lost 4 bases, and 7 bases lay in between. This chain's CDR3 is CASSQDWDYNEQFF. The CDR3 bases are TGTGCCAGCAGCCAAGATTGGGATTACAATGAGCAGTTCTTC.